This TCR beta chain was identified during a study of T cells after yellow fever vaccination. Study context: Those fractions that held only low numbers of cells were prepared using the SMART-Seq v4 Ultra Low Input RNA kit.

Note on this clonotype: The antigen is unknown.

Study results and limitations: The booster saw the reappearance of most primary-vaccination clones (approximately 97% CD4, 88% CD8).

The CDR3 runs to 14 residues. Trimming took 2 bases from V and 3 from J, leaving 10 bases between them. Per germline, CDR1 MNHEY and CDR2 SMNVEV (reference sequence). One entry per CDR3 protein results from TCRdb running MiXCR on the 5' RACE reads. This repertoire shows 150,000 to 200,000 distinct CDR3 sequences, approximately 10% found once; its top ten account for about a third. The V gene is TRBV27, the J gene TRBJ1-2, with D tentatively TRBD1 (5 bases). This specimen was CD8+ T cells sorted from PBMCs, taken 45 days after the yellow fever booster vaccination. The receptor was derived from a man between 18 and 35 years old who received the YFV17D yellow fever vaccine. CDR3 sequence reads: CASSLIGGDYGYTF. DNA for the CDR3: TGTGCCAGCAGTTTAATTGGGGGTGACTATGGCTACACCTTC.